A single TCR beta chain is shown here with its context. The target antigen is unknown. The sample belongs to a study of radiation and T cells in renal cell carcinoma. Study-wide context: Nephrectomy followed 15 Gy stereotactic body radiation by 4 weeks.

Sequencing was performed with immunoSEQ multiplex PCR; in TCRdb, only in-frame clones are kept and a portion is missing. The sample contains 25,000 to 30,000 clones, 81% of which appear only once. The study's findings and limits: Top tumor clonotypes rose in blood 2 weeks post-radiation, then contracted.

With V trimmed by 0 bases and J by 5 bases, 7 bases remained unmatched. Germline CDR1 reads GTSNPN; CDR2 reads SVGIG (reference sequence). This CDR3 has 15 residues. As to time point: blood 2 weeks post-SBRT. Sample treatment: 15 Gy SBRT to primary tumor, nephrectomy 4 weeks later. Radiation-treated patients gave blood at baseline, week 2 and week 4. The tumor was a clear cell renal cell carcinoma. This clonotype was sampled from a man in his 60s with renal cell carcinoma. The input for sequencing was blood, taken from a patient whose treatment included radiotherapy and nephrectomy. The chain has TRBV30 and TRBJ2-1, with 7 bases identical to TRBD2. The CDR3 region has the DNA TGTGCCTGGAGTGTCCTCCAGCGGGATGACAATGAGCAGTTCTTC. Its protein product is CAWSVLQRDDNEQFF.